These T cell receptor beta chains were read from a single sample in a study of T-cell reconstitution after alpha-beta-depleted transplantation in children. TCRdb analysed the PCR reads with MiXCR anew, one entry per CDR3 protein. The data show roughly 420,000 distinct CDR3 sequences, with around 16% seen just once and approximately 28% held by the top ten. This specimen consisted of PBMCs, mostly from graft donor cells, obtained 360 days after TCRalphabeta/CD19-depleted stem cell transplant. These receptors all come from a boy younger than two who had a stem cell transplant for Wiskott-Aldrich syndrome, so the T cells may come from the graft donor. The CDR3 runs from the conserved cysteine through the conserved F or W. The D gene is left open where the match is weak. Expanded clones are given a class, and other clones once, few, many or no size at all.

size: NA; J: TRBJ2-3; D: NA; V: TRBV10-3; CDR3: CAISGGAGTDTQYF; DNA: TGTGCCATCAGTGGGGGGGCCGGCACAGATACGCAGTATTTT
size: many; J: TRBJ2-3; D: NA; V: TRBV9; CDR3: CASSVGDFSTDTQYF; DNA: TGTGCCAGCAGCGTAGGGGACTTTAGCACAGATACGCAGTATTTT
size: few; J: TRBJ2-3; D: TRBD1; V: TRBV20-1; CDR3: CSAPETGGRSTDTQYF; DNA: TGCAGTGCCCCCGAGACAGGGGGTCGGAGCACAGATACGCAGTATTTT
size: few; J: TRBJ2-3; D: TRBD2; V: TRBV7-9; CDR3: CASSLFSGGAKDTQYF; DNA: TGTGCCAGCAGCTTATTTAGCGGGGGGGCCAAGGATACGCAGTATTTT
size: few; J: TRBJ1-4; D: NA; V: TRBV5-1; CDR3: CASSLGQVATNEKLFF; DNA: TGCGCCAGCAGCTTGGGACAGGTAGCAACTAATGAAAAACTGTTTTTT
size: few; J: TRBJ2-3; D: NA; V: TRBV12-3/TRBV12-4; CDR3: CASSLVDKSQYF; DNA: TGTGCCAGCAGTTTAGTTGACAAGTCGCAGTATTTT
size: NA; J: TRBJ2-3; D: NA; V: TRBV20-1; CDR3: CSARSSTDTQYF; DNA: TGCAGTGCTAGGAGTAGCACAGATACGCAGTATTTT
size: few; J: TRBJ2-4; D: TRBD2; V: TRBV10-3; CDR3: CAISSSGRNIQYF; DNA: TGTGCCATCAGTTCTAGCGGGAGAAACATTCAGTACTTC
size: NA; J: TRBJ2-1; D: NA; V: TRBV5-1; CDR3: CASSFGEVSEQFF; DNA: TGCGCCAGCAGCTTCGGGGAGGTGTCTGAGCAGTTCTTC
size: many; J: TRBJ1-2; D: NA; V: TRBV7-9; CDR3: CASSLGQASVYGYTF; DNA: TGTGCCAGCAGCTTAGGGCAGGCGTCGGTCTATGGCTACACCTTC
size: NA; J: TRBJ2-7; D: NA; V: TRBV13; CDR3: CASSRQPYEQYF; DNA: TGTGCCAGCAGCCGTCAACCCTACGAGCAGTACTTC
size: NA; J: TRBJ2-7; D: TRBD2; V: TRBV27; CDR3: CASSPSTSGYEQYF; DNA: TGTGCCAGCAGTCCCTCCACTAGCGGCTACGAGCAGTACTTC
size: NA; J: TRBJ2-2; D: NA; V: TRBV5-1; CDR3: CASSVRTAFRPYTGELFF; DNA: TGCGCCAGCAGCGTCCGGACAGCCTTCAGACCATACACCGGGGAGCTGTTTTTT
size: few; J: TRBJ2-7; D: NA; V: TRBV29-1; CDR3: CSVAVNSYEQYF; DNA: TGCAGCGTTGCTGTCAACTCCTACGAGCAGTACTTC
size: NA; J: TRBJ1-2; D: NA; V: TRBV6-1; CDR3: CASSEVDTYGYTF; DNA: TGTGCCAGCAGTGAAGTGGATACCTATGGCTACACCTTC
size: few; J: TRBJ2-7; D: NA; V: TRBV5-1; CDR3: CASSLEGNKWAFYYEQYF; DNA: TGCGCCAGCAGCTTGGAGGGGAATAAGTGGGCCTTCTATTACGAGCAGTACTTC
size: NA; J: TRBJ2-5; D: NA; V: TRBV10-3; CDR3: CAISESTDPRQETQYF; DNA: TGTGCCATCAGTGAGTCGACGGACCCTAGGCAAGAGACCCAGTACTTC
size: NA; J: TRBJ2-7; D: TRBD1; V: TRBV5-1; CDR3: CASSGTGDPYEQYF; DNA: TGCGCCAGCAGCGGGACAGGGGATCCCTACGAGCAGTACTTC
size: few; J: TRBJ2-2; D: NA; V: TRBV10-3; CDR3: CAISEVPREERRNTGELFF; DNA: TGTGCCATCAGTGAAGTCCCCCGTGAGGAGCGTAGAAACACCGGGGAGCTGTTTTTT
size: many; J: TRBJ2-1; D: NA; V: TRBV29-1; CDR3: CSVEVEPANEQFF; DNA: TGCAGCGTTGAAGTGGAACCGGCCAATGAGCAGTTCTTC
size: NA; J: TRBJ1-3; D: NA; V: TRBV3-1; CDR3: CASSQWGSGNTIYF; DNA: TGTGCCAGCAGCCAATGGGGGAGTGGAAACACCATATATTTT
size: few; J: TRBJ2-7; D: TRBD1; V: TRBV6-2/TRBV6-3; CDR3: CASSDRDGRFHEQYF; DNA: TGTGCCAGCAGTGACAGGGATGGAAGGTTCCACGAGCAGTACTTC
size: NA; J: TRBJ2-5; D: NA; V: TRBV12-3/TRBV12-4; CDR3: CASSFQGKGETQYF; DNA: TGTGCCAGCAGTTTCCAGGGAAAGGGGGAGACCCAGTACTTC
size: NA; J: TRBJ2-3; D: NA; V: TRBV29-1; CDR3: CSVEVGGYTQYF; DNA: TGCAGCGTTGAAGTAGGTGGTTATACGCAGTATTTT
size: few; J: TRBJ1-2; D: NA; V: TRBV7-2; CDR3: CASRLGTTNYGYTF; DNA: TGTGCCAGCAGGCTCGGGACTACTAACTATGGCTACACCTTC
size: few; J: TRBJ2-5; D: NA; V: TRBV18; CDR3: CASSPITGMEETQYF; DNA: TGTGCCAGCTCACCAATAACAGGGATGGAAGAGACCCAGTACTTC
size: few; J: TRBJ2-1; D: NA; V: TRBV20-1; CDR3: CSARVTSAQPYNEQFF; DNA: TGCAGTGCTAGAGTCACTAGTGCCCAGCCCTACAATGAGCAGTTCTTC
size: many; J: TRBJ2-7; D: NA; V: TRBV15; CDR3: CATSREDTPAYEQYF; DNA: TGTGCCACCAGCAGAGAAGACACGCCCGCCTACGAGCAGTACTTC
size: NA; J: TRBJ2-7; D: NA; V: TRBV7-8; CDR3: CASSSPRTSSYEQYF; DNA: TGTGCCAGCAGCTCGCCCCGGACGTCTAGCTACGAGCAGTACTTC
size: few; J: TRBJ1-1; D: NA; V: TRBV10-3; CDR3: CAISDSSGATEAFF; DNA: TGTGCCATCAGTGATTCCTCAGGTGCCACTGAAGCTTTCTTT
size: once; J: TRBJ1-1; D: TRBD1; V: TRBV6-1; CDR3: CASTPRHRGGPEAFF; DNA: TGTGCCAGCACCCCGAGACACAGGGGGGGCCCTGAAGCTTTCTTT
size: NA; J: TRBJ1-4; D: NA; V: TRBV12-3/TRBV12-4; CDR3: CASSRTGKNEKLFF; DNA: TGTGCCAGCAGTCGTACAGGGAAAAATGAAAAACTGTTTTTT
size: NA; J: TRBJ2-7; D: NA; V: TRBV7-9; CDR3: CASSLMALGGARDEQYF; DNA: TGTGCCAGCAGCTTAATGGCCTTAGGAGGGGCACGGGACGAGCAGTACTTC
size: NA; J: TRBJ2-7; D: NA; V: TRBV5-5; CDR3: CASNDRQLQDEQYF; DNA: TGTGCCAGCAATGACCGCCAGCTTCAAGACGAGCAGTACTTC
size: NA; J: TRBJ2-7; D: TRBD1; V: TRBV27; CDR3: CASRPTGTGDYEQYF; DNA: TGTGCCAGCAGGCCAACCGGGACAGGGGACTACGAGCAGTACTTC
size: NA; J: TRBJ1-4; D: NA; V: TRBV5-1; CDR3: CASSRKTGINEKLFF; DNA: TGCGCCAGCAGCAGAAAGACAGGAATTAATGAAAAACTGTTTTTT
size: NA; J: TRBJ2-2; D: TRBD2; V: TRBV29-1; CDR3: CSGTSENTGELFF; DNA: TGCAGCGGAACTAGCGAGAACACCGGGGAGCTGTTTTTT
size: few; J: TRBJ2-1; D: TRBD2; V: TRBV20-1; CDR3: CSAREQAGTFYNEQFF; DNA: TGCAGTGCTAGAGAACAAGCGGGGACCTTTTACAATGAGCAGTTCTTC
size: NA; J: TRBJ2-7; D: TRBD2; V: TRBV5-1; CDR3: CASSPGFMGSGISYEQYF; DNA: TGCGCCAGCAGCCCCGGGTTTATGGGCAGCGGGATCTCCTACGAGCAGTACTTC
size: few; J: TRBJ2-7; D: TRBD1; V: TRBV12-3/TRBV12-4; CDR3: CASSSGTGGLYEQYF; DNA: TGTGCCAGCAGTTCCGGGACAGGGGGCCTATACGAGCAGTACTTC
size: many; J: TRBJ2-7; D: NA; V: TRBV3-1; CDR3: CASSDYGSYEQYF; DNA: TGTGCCAGCAGCGATTATGGGTCCTACGAGCAGTACTTC
size: NA; J: TRBJ2-2; D: NA; V: TRBV12-3/TRBV12-4; CDR3: CASSLWGQAGELFF; DNA: TGTGCCAGCAGTTTATGGGGGCAGGCCGGGGAGCTGTTTTTT
size: NA; J: TRBJ2-3; D: NA; V: TRBV24-1; CDR3: CATSAPPGRTDTQYF; DNA: TGTGCCACCAGTGCCCCCCCGGGCCGAACAGATACGCAGTATTTT
size: few; J: TRBJ2-1; D: TRBD2; V: TRBV4-2; CDR3: CASSQDRVAGGDNEQFF; DNA: TGTGCCAGCAGCCAAGATCGCGTAGCGGGAGGGGACAATGAGCAGTTCTTC
size: few; J: TRBJ2-1; D: NA; V: TRBV24-1; CDR3: CATSDMDGMEQFF; DNA: TGTGCCACCAGTGACATGGATGGCATGGAGCAGTTCTTC
size: few; J: TRBJ2-2; D: NA; V: TRBV3-1; CDR3: CASSQFLQSNTGELFF; DNA: TGTGCCAGCAGCCAATTTTTACAGTCGAACACCGGGGAGCTGTTTTTT
size: NA; J: TRBJ2-7; D: TRBD2; V: TRBV11-2; CDR3: CASSRLPKASGGVYEQYF; DNA: TGTGCCAGCAGCCGCCTTCCGAAAGCTAGCGGGGGCGTCTACGAGCAGTACTTC
size: NA; J: TRBJ1-4; D: TRBD1; V: TRBV23-1; CDR3: CASRAGTGAEKLFF; DNA: TGCGCCAGCCGCGCCGGGACAGGGGCTGAAAAACTGTTTTTT
size: few; J: TRBJ2-2; D: NA; V: TRBV6-5; CDR3: CASSYSKAGRDTGELFF; DNA: TGTGCCAGCAGTTACTCGAAGGCGGGACGGGACACCGGGGAGCTGTTTTTT
size: few; J: TRBJ2-1; D: TRBD2; V: TRBV6-5; CDR3: CASSSLAGGNNEQFF; DNA: TGTGCCAGCAGTTCCCTAGCGGGAGGTAACAATGAGCAGTTCTTC
size: NA; J: TRBJ1-1; D: NA; V: TRBV15; CDR3: CATSKARSDTEAFF; DNA: TGTGCCACCAGCAAGGCCCGGAGCGACACTGAAGCTTTCTTT
size: NA; J: TRBJ2-3; D: NA; V: TRBV20-1; CDR3: CSAKADTQYF; DNA: TGCAGTGCTAAGGCAGATACGCAGTATTTT
size: NA; J: TRBJ1-6; D: TRBD1; V: TRBV5-1; CDR3: CASSSGTGQNSPLHF; DNA: TGCGCCAGCAGCTCTGGGACAGGGCAAAATTCACCCCTCCACTTT
size: many; J: TRBJ2-7; D: NA; V: TRBV7-8; CDR3: CASNLCSLIDGWYLYEQYF; DNA: TGTGCCAGCAACCTATGTTCCCTTATAGACGGTTGGTATTTGTACGAGCAGTACTTC
size: NA; J: TRBJ1-6; D: NA; V: TRBV4-2; CDR3: CASSQVGDGSPLHF; DNA: TGTGCCAGCAGCCAAGTGGGGGATGGATCACCCCTCCACTTT
size: NA; J: TRBJ2-3; D: NA; V: TRBV20-1; CDR3: CSGQTPGLNIRADTQYF; DNA: TGCAGTGGCCAAACTCCGGGACTTAACATCCGGGCAGATACGCAGTATTTT
size: NA; J: TRBJ2-1; D: TRBD2; V: TRBV7-6; CDR3: CASSEGGLREALNEQFF; DNA: TGTGCCAGCAGCGAAGGGGGTTTGCGGGAGGCTCTCAATGAGCAGTTCTTC
size: few; J: TRBJ1-2; D: NA; V: TRBV11-2; CDR3: CASSLSGTYGYTF; DNA: TGTGCCAGCAGCTTATCAGGGACCTATGGCTACACCTTC
size: NA; J: TRBJ2-6; D: TRBD1; V: TRBV24-1; CDR3: CATSENRGPGANVLTF; DNA: TGTGCCACCAGTGAAAACAGGGGACCTGGGGCCAACGTCCTGACTTTC
size: few; J: TRBJ2-3; D: NA; V: TRBV5-4; CDR3: CASSPSPGPRGDTQYF; DNA: TGTGCCAGCAGCCCGTCGCCGGGACCTAGGGGGGATACGCAGTATTTT